The rows below give T cell receptor beta chains drawn from one sample of a study of tumor-infiltrating lymphocytes in primary liver carcinoma. TCRdb called the multiplex PCR reads again in MiXCR, with one record for every CDR3 protein. This table has about 43,000 distinct CDR3 sequences, roughly 73% appearing once. The sample was liver tumor tissue from sampling region 2. The receptors derive from a man aged 40-49 years with primary liver carcinoma and hepatitis B virus infection. The CDR3 runs from the conserved cysteine through the conserved F or W. The D gene is left open where the match is weak. Only part of the rows carry a size: once, few, many, or a class if the clone is expanded.

clone_size,d_call,j_call,v_call,cdr3_nt,cdr3_aa
-,-,TRBJ2-3,TRBV10-2,TGCGCCAGCAGTGAAGGAGGAGGGTCAGATACGCAGTATTTT,CASSEGGGSDTQYF
-,-,TRBJ1-1,TRBV6-1,TGCGCCAGCAGTGCACAGGGTAGGATTGAAGCTTTCTTT,CASSAQGRIEAFF
once,TRBD1,TRBJ1-5,TRBV11-2,TGTGCCACCAGCTTAGGGACAGATCAGCCCCAACATTTT,CATSLGTDQPQHF
-,-,TRBJ2-3,TRBV5-6,TGTGCCTGCAGCTTATTAGCGAATACGCAGTATTTT,CACSLLANTQYF
few,TRBD2,TRBJ2-5,TRBV29-1,TGCAGCGTTGCTCGGCTAGCGGGGTTCCGAGAGACCCAGTACTTC,CSVARLAGFRETQYF
few,-,TRBJ1-6,TRBV6-2/TRBV6-3,TGTGCCTGCAGTTACTCGAGGTTCCGGACGGTTAAGCGCGATTCACCTCTCCACTTT,CACSYSRFRTVKRDSPLHF
many,-,TRBJ1-5,TRBV20-1,TGCAGTGCTAGAGATTGGAGGCAAGGGGCCCAGCATTTT,CSARDWRQGAQHF
-,-,TRBJ2-7,TRBV6-6,TGTGCCAGCAGTCTTACCCTAGGCGAGTGGTACTTC,CASSLTLGEWYF
-,-,TRBJ2-2,TRBV5-5,TGTGTCAGCGGCTTGTCCGGGGAGCTGTTTTTT,CVSGLSGELFF
-,TRBD1,TRBJ1-1,TRBV28,TGTGCCGTCAGTTTATCTGCTAACAGGGGGACTGTAGCTTTCTTT,CAVSLSANRGTVAFF
-,-,TRBJ2-5,TRBV12-3/TRBV12-4,TGTGCCAGCAGTTTGGTGCAGGGAGAGGCCCAATACTTC,CASSLVQGEAQYF
-,-,TRBJ1-1,TRBV12-3/TRBV12-4,TGTGACAGCGATTCGGCAGACATGAACACTGAAGCTTTCTTT,CDSDSADMNTEAFF
once,TRBD2,TRBJ2-7,TRBV28,TGTGCCAGGACCCCGGGACTAGCGGGAGCCGAGCAGTACTTC,CARTPGLAGAEQYF
-,TRBD1,TRBJ1-1,TRBV28,TGTGTCAGCAGTTCATCTGCTAACAGGGGGACTGTAGCTTTCTTT,CVSSSSANRGTVAFF
-,-,TRBJ1-1,TRBV29-1,TGCAGCGTTATCAAGAGCACTGAAGCTCTCTTT,CSVIKSTEALF
-,-,TRBJ1-1,TRBV12-3/TRBV12-4,TGTGCCAGCAACTTTAAAGGGGGGAACACTGAAGCTTTCTTT,CASNFKGGNTEAFF
-,TRBD2,TRBJ2-7,TRBV6-2/TRBV6-3,TGTGCCAGCTGCACTACGACTAGCGGAGGGTACGATCAGTACTTC,CASCTTTSGGYDQYF
many,-,TRBJ2-7,TRBV14,TGTGCCAGCAGCCAAGGTTCGCAGTCATCCTCCTACGAGCAGTACTTC,CASSQGSQSSSYEQYF
once,TRBD2,TRBJ2-7,TRBV5-1,TGCGCCAGCAGCTTCAGGACTAGCGTAACTGGGGAAAGCTTCGAGCAGTACTTC,CASSFRTSVTGESFEQYF
once,-,TRBJ1-2,TRBV6-1,-,CDSSESGTVYGCTF
-,-,TRBJ2-7,TRBV9,TGTGCCAGCAGTTCTACCCCCCAAGGGGGAGGTTCCTACGAGCAGTACTTC,CASSSTPQGGGSYEQYF
many,TRBD2,TRBJ2-2,TRBV10-3,TGTGCCATCAGTGACCCGGAGGGAGCGGGAGCCACGAACACCGGGGAGCTGTTTTTT,CAISDPEGAGATNTGELFF
-,-,TRBJ2-1,TRBV5-1,TGCGCCGGCAGCTCCCAATCTAACGGGGGATCCTACAATGAGCAGTTCTTC,CAGSSQSNGGSYNEQFF
-,-,TRBJ2-2,TRBV29-1,TGCAGCGTTTCAACGGATACCGGGGAGCTGCTTTTT,CSVSTDTGELLF
-,TRBD2,TRBJ2-5,TRBV11-2,TGTGCCAGCATCTTAAGACTAGCGGATGACTCAAGCGAGACCCAGTACTTC,CASILRLADDSSETQYF
many,-,TRBJ1-5,TRBV2,TGTGCCAGCAGTGACGGGGGGGGCAATCAGCCCCAGCATTTT,CASSDGGGNQPQHF
medium-sized,-,TRBJ2-4,TRBV4-3,TGCGCCAGCAGCCAAGATGGCCTGGCGAACATTCAGTACTTC,CASSQDGLANIQYF
-,TRBD1,TRBJ1-6,TRBV13,TGTGACAGCAGCTCACTCGGGGACAGAGGGGATTCACCCCTCCACTTT,CDSSSLGDRGDSPLHF
once,TRBD2,TRBJ2-1,TRBV12-3/TRBV12-4,TGTGCCAGCGATCACGGGACTAGTACTCTCTTC,CASDHGTSTLF
-,-,TRBJ2-3,TRBV29-1,TGTAACGTTGAGGGCGGGGTCGGCATCACAGATACGCAGTATTTT,CNVEGGVGITDTQYF
-,-,TRBJ2-7,TRBV12-3/TRBV12-4,TGTGGCAGCAGTTTAGAATGGTGGGAGGGGGTAAGATACGAACAGTACTTC,CGSSLEWWEGVRYEQYF
-,-,TRBJ1-1,TRBV6-2/TRBV6-3,TGTGCCAACGGTTACTCAGGTAACACTGAAGCTTTCTTT,CANGYSGNTEAFF
-,TRBD1,TRBJ2-5,TRBV29-1,TGCAGCGTTGAAGCGGACAGGGGGCGAGTGGAGGCCCAGTACTTC,CSVEADRGRVEAQYF
-,-,TRBJ2-7,TRBV6-6,TGTGCTAGCAGCCCCGGATCGGGCGAGCAGTACTTC,CASSPGSGEQYF
medium-sized,-,TRBJ2-1,TRBV29-1,TGCAGCGTTTCTAAGGTGGGATACAATGAGCAGTTCTTC,CSVSKVGYNEQFF
-,-,TRBJ2-3,TRBV21-1,TGTGCCAGCAACCGACAGATCTCATATACGCAGTACTTT,CASNRQISYTQYF
-,-,TRBJ1-1,TRBV10-3,TGTGCCATCAGCGGACAGCGTCTGAACACTGAAGTTTTCTTT,CAISGQRLNTEVFF
medium-sized,-,TRBJ2-5,TRBV29-1,TGCAGCGTTGCCCCTCTTGTGGGAACGGGAGAGACCCAGTACTTC,CSVAPLVGTGETQYF
-,TRBD1,TRBJ2-3,TRBV14,TGTGCCAACAGCCGGATGGGACAGGTCACAGATATGCAGTATTTT,CANSRMGQVTDMQYF
-,-,TRBJ2-2,TRBV7-8,TGTGCTAGCAACTTGGACAGCTGGGAGCTGTTTTTT,CASNLDSWELFF
-,-,TRBJ2-5,TRBV5-6,TGTGCCAACAGCTTGGAGGCTAGCCAAGAGACCTGGTACTTC,CANSLEASQETWYF
-,-,TRBJ2-1,TRBV7-2,TGTGCCAACAGCTTAGGGGACTTGAATGAGCAGTTCTTC,CANSLGDLNEQFF
-,-,TRBJ2-1,TRBV11-2,TGTGTCAGCAGCTTCGGTAACAGGGCGAGCTCGTACAATGAGCAGTTCTTC,CVSSFGNRASSYNEQFF
once,TRBD1,TRBJ1-2,TRBV7-9,TGTGCCAGCAGCTTAGCGACTGAAGGGACAGTTTATGGCTGCACCTTC,CASSLATEGTVYGCTF
-,-,TRBJ1-2,TRBV29-1,TGCAGCGTTGAAGAGGGCCACAGGTCATACGGCTATACCTTC,CSVEEGHRSYGYTF
-,TRBD2,TRBJ2-1,TRBV28,TGTGCCTACATCCCCCCAGAGCGGGGGGGCTACAATGAGCAGTTCTTC,CAYIPPERGGYNEQFF
-,-,TRBJ2-5,TRBV5-1,TGCGCCAGCAGCTGGGAGTTCCTGGCGGAGACCCAGTACTTC,CASSWEFLAETQYF